This T cell receptor beta chain originates from a study of blood T cells in healthy people across ages. This clonotype has ten or more counts. Its specificity is not known. Trimming cost V 2 bases and J 0 bases, with 5 bases left between them. This CDR3 is built from 12 residues. CDR1 and CDR2 (germline): DFQATT, SNEGSKA (reference sequence). Whole-study findings and limits: More naive CD4+ cells and higher diversity were found in long-lived than in aged donors. Observed TCR beta diversity showed a strong correlation with the percentage of naive T cells as measured by flow cytometry.

Then a second PCR, running about 6 to 11 cycles, was carried out with a sample-barcoded 5' primer and a J-beta primer mix. Each cDNA molecule carried a tag from a template-switch adaptor that contained 12 random nucleotides. TCRdb passed the 5' RACE reads through MiXCR, listing each CDR3 protein once. Among over a million distinct CDR3 sequences listed, around two fifths were seen once. At least 5.5 micrograms of total RNA were extracted per sample. The TCR was taken from a woman aged 18-29 years in good health. The chain couples TRBV20-1 to TRBJ2-7; D not certain. Sequences were obtained from blood. Written as DNA, the CDR3 is TGCAGTGCTAGATATTCCTCCTACGAGCAGTACTTC. Protein: CSARYSSYEQYF.